The source of this TCR beta chain is a study of T cell responses to AZD1222 COVID-19 vaccine. General observations from the study: Only after the peak T cell response were repertoires sampled.

Turning to this clone: The antigen is unknown.

Germline V gene data show CDR1 as SGHTA and CDR2 as FQGTGA. V was cut by 2 bases and J by 0 bases, with 8 bases left in between. The CDR3 spans 15 residues. The assay was immunoSEQ multiplex PCR, and TCRdb's table has in-frame clones only and misses some. The sample has roughly 170,000 clones, around 88% seen once. The receptor was isolated from an adult in good health. This chain uses TRBV7-3 with TRBJ2-1; D not certain. Source: peripheral blood, taken on day 0 of AZD1222 vaccination. The CDR3 here is CASSLAPSSYNEQFF. The DNA of the CDR3 is TGTGCCAGCAGCTTAGCGCCCAGCTCCTACAATGAGCAGTTCTTC.